These T cell receptor beta chains were read from a single sample in a study of OX40 agonist ivuxolimab in advanced cancers. The assay was immunoSEQ multiplex PCR, and TCRdb's table has in-frame clones only and misses some. Among over 40,000 clones listed, around 88% were seen once. The starting material was CD4+ or CD8+ T cells sorted from blood, obtained in a trial of the OX40 agonist ivuxolimab. Receptor source: an adult with an advanced solid tumor such as melanoma, head and neck, liver or kidney cancer. Each CDR3 is given with its conserved first and last residue. The D gene is left open where the match is weak. The size entry is marked missing in some rows and otherwise reads once, few, many or a size class.

size	D	J	V	DNA	CDR3
-	-	TRBJ2-2	TRBV5-1	TGCGCCAGCAGCTTGGAGGGACTCACCGGGGAGCTGTTTTTT	CASSLEGLTGELFF
-	-	TRBJ2-1	TRBV10-3	TGTGCCATCAGGATTGGACTGTTCTATGAGCAGTTCTTC	CAIRIGLFYEQFF
-	-	TRBJ2-1	TRBV25-1	TGTGCCAGCAGTGCAGCGGGTAGGAATGAGCAGTTCTTC	CASSAAGRNEQFF
once	-	TRBJ2-3	TRBV4-1	TGCGCCAGCAGCCAACCCGCGTATGATACGCAGTATTTT	CASSQPAYDTQYF
many	-	TRBJ2-2	TRBV6-1	TGTGCCAGCAGTGAACTACCGGGACAGAACACCGGGGAGCTGTTTTTT	CASSELPGQNTGELFF
-	TRBD1	TRBJ2-2	TRBV30	TGTGCCTGGAGATGGAGGACAGGGGGCCTTCACGGGGAGCTGTTTTTT	CAWRWRTGGLHGELFF
-	TRBD2	TRBJ2-3	TRBV6-6	TGTGCCAGCAGTCCCCGGGAGGCGAAGGATACGCAGTATTTT	CASSPREAKDTQYF
-	TRBD1	TRBJ1-5	TRBV28	TGTGCCAGCAGTTTAGGTGGCAGGGGGCTTTGGAATCAGCCCCAGCATTTT	CASSLGGRGLWNQPQHF
-	-	TRBJ2-2	TRBV7-3	TGTGCCAGCAGCCGCGGGCCACAGATCACCGGGGAGCTGTTTTTT	CASSRGPQITGELFF
-	-	TRBJ1-2	TRBV10-3	TGTGCCATCAGTGACCCAGGAAAGCTTGGAGTGGGGAACTATGGCTACACCTTC	CAISDPGKLGVGNYGYTF
-	TRBD1	TRBJ2-6	TRBV19	TGTGCCAGTACAACCGACAGGGGACTTGGAGGGGCCAACGTCCTGACTTTC	CASTTDRGLGGANVLTF
-	-	TRBJ2-1	TRBV4-1	TGCGCCAGCAGCCAAGATCAGGGTTATGATGAGCAGTTCTTC	CASSQDQGYDEQFF
-	TRBD1	TRBJ2-7	TRBV5-1	TGCGCCAGCAGCTTGGAGGTGGGGACAGGGCTGCGCGAGCAGTACTTC	CASSLEVGTGLREQYF
-	TRBD2	TRBJ2-4	TRBV5-1	TGCGCCAGCAGCCCGCGACTTAGCGGGAGCTTGGGCATTCAGTACTTC	CASSPRLSGSLGIQYF
-	-	TRBJ1-2	TRBV28	TGTGCCAGCAGTTCCAAATACCCGGGGCCCAGGGTTAAGAACTATGGCTACACCTTC	CASSSKYPGPRVKNYGYTF
-	TRBD1	TRBJ2-5	TRBV19	TGTGCCAGTAGTACAGACAGGGGGGTGACCCAGTACTTC	CASSTDRGVTQYF
-	-	TRBJ1-4	TRBV30	TGTGCCTGGACTCCGCTTGCAACTAATGAAAAACTGTTTTTT	CAWTPLATNEKLFF
-	-	TRBJ1-2	TRBV7-2	TGTGCCAGCAGCCAAGGGCAAGGCTATGGCTACACCTTC	CASSQGQGYGYTF
few	TRBD1	TRBJ1-1	TRBV18	TGTGCCAGCTCACCACGACAGGGTATTGAGGGTCGAACTGGAGCTTTCTTT	CASSPRQGIEGRTGAFF
-	TRBD1	TRBJ2-7	TRBV7-6	TGTGCCAGCAGCTCCGGGACAGGGATTTACGAGCAGTACTTC	CASSSGTGIYEQYF
few	-	TRBJ1-5	TRBV7-2	TGTGCCAGCAGCTTAAGCACGGCCAATCAGCCCCAGCATTTT	CASSLSTANQPQHF
-	-	TRBJ2-7	TRBV5-6	TGTGCCAGCAGCTTGTGGCCACCCTACGAGCAGTACTTC	CASSLWPPYEQYF
-	-	TRBJ1-2	TRBV20-1	TGCAGTGTCCAAGACCTCTATGGCTACACCTTC	CSVQDLYGYTF
-	-	TRBJ2-1	TRBV7-3	TGTGCCAGCAGCCAGGATGGGTGGGGCAATGAGCAGTTCTTC	CASSQDGWGNEQFF
-	-	TRBJ2-7	TRBV9	TGTGCCAGCAGCCAGGGAGCCCCCTACGAGCAGTACTTC	CASSQGAPYEQYF
once	-	TRBJ2-5	TRBV7-9	TGTGCCAGCAGCTTACTTCAGGCCTCGCAAGAGACCCAGTACTTC	CASSLLQASQETQYF
few	-	TRBJ2-3	TRBV11-1	TGTGCCAGCAGCTCCCGCGGGACGGAAAGCACAGATACGCAGTATTTT	CASSSRGTESTDTQYF
few	-	TRBJ1-2	TRBV30	TGTGCAACTCCGCGGGTGACAAGGGGCTACACCTTC	CATPRVTRGYTF
-	TRBD1	TRBJ1-2	TRBV28	TGTGCCAGCACCGTCAGGGGGACGGGTAACTATGGCTACACCTTC	CASTVRGTGNYGYTF
-	-	TRBJ2-3	TRBV30	TGTGCCTGGAGTAGGAAGGATAGTAGCACAGATACGCAGTATTTT	CAWSRKDSSTDTQYF